This passage covers 9 T cell receptor beta chains from one sample sequenced in a study of T cell clonotyping in hematopoietic cell transplantation. The assay was immunoSEQ multiplex PCR, and TCRdb's table has in-frame clones only and misses some. The sample gives some 14,000 clones, about 97% of which show up once; around 4.2% is in the top ten. The sample was peripheral blood mononuclear cells, taken 30 days after allogeneic stem cell transplant. These receptors came from a female patient between 50 and 59 years old who had an allogeneic stem cell transplant from an unrelated donor, so T cells may come from the graft donor. Some clones in this sample may be carry-over from other donors' samples.

The chain uses TRBV4-2 and TRBJ1-4; D ambiguous. This CDR3 has 17 residues. Germline lookup yields CDR1 LGHNA and CDR2 YNFKEQ. V lost 1 base and J 5 bases, leaving 17 bases between the germline ends. In DNA form, the CDR3 reads TGTGCCAGCAGCCAAGTGCTGGGAGTCACCGAGAATGAAAAACTGTTTTTT. Translation: CASSQVLGVTENEKLFF.

The J gene is TRBJ2-2, the V gene TRBV7-2; TRBD2 is a possible D gene (5 bases). Germline-derived CDR1 and CDR2 are SGHTA and FQGNSA. Trimming left V 3 bases short and J 4 bases short, with 21 bases between. This CDR3 has 18 residues. The CDR3 bases are TGTGCCAGCAGCTTTTCTTGGAGGCCCGCTCAATTCACCGGGGAGCTGTTTTTT. Its protein product is CASSFSWRPAQFTGELFF. Supplemented by reference TRBV7-2 and TRBJ2-2, the full variable domain reads GAGVSQSPSNKVTEKGKDVELRCDPISGHTALYWYRQSLGQGLEFLIYFQGNSAPDKSGLPSDRFSAERTGGSVSTLTIQRTQQEDSAVYLCASSFSWRPAQFTGELFFGEGSRLTVL.

This clone appeared once. The V gene is TRBV7-2, the J gene TRBJ1-5, with D perhaps TRBD1 (5 bases). This CDR3 has 15 residues. V was shortened by 0 bases and J by 6 bases, with 12 bases between the two germline ends. Germline V gene lookup returns CDR1 SGHTA and CDR2 FQGNSA. CDR3 DNA sequence: TGTGCCAGCAGCTTAGCGGCAGGGAGGACTCAGCCCCAGCATTTT. This encodes CASSLAAGRTQPQHF.

The rearrangement links TRBV19 to TRBJ2-3; a weak D match, TRBD1 (6 bases). V was cut by 10 bases and J by 0 bases, with 14 bases left in between. The CDR3 sequence is 14 residues long. CDR1 and CDR2 from the germline V gene are LNHDA and SQIVND (reference sequence). CDR3 protein: CATNTGTSTDTQYF. The CDR3 DNA reads as TGTGCCACGAACACAGGGACGAGCACAGATACGCAGTATTTT.

This clone appeared once. The chain couples TRBV7-9 to TRBJ1-1; D ambiguous. CDR3 size: 14 residues. V was shortened by 1 base and J by 8 bases, with 14 bases between the two germline ends. Germline V gene sequence: CDR1 SEHNR, CDR2 FQNEAQ (reference sequence). This chain's CDR3 is CASSLEWRGSEAFF. The CDR3 coding sequence is TGTGCCAGCAGCTTAGAGTGGAGAGGCTCCGAAGCTTTCTTT.

The rearrangement links TRBV30 to TRBJ2-2; D unresolved. Germline CDR1 and CDR2: GTSNPN and SVGIG (reference sequence). The length of the CDR3 is 15 residues. V was trimmed by 4 bases and J by 9 bases, leaving 21 bases between them. The CDR3 sequence: CAWTPDLLVSRELFF. The CDR3 DNA is TGTGCCTGGACCCCGGACCTCCTGGTTAGTAGGGAGCTGTTTTTT.

The chain has TRBV30 and TRBJ2-3; D unclear. V was trimmed by 7 bases and J by 0 bases, leaving 14 bases between them. The CDR3 covers 14 residues. The germline CDR1 and CDR2 sequences are GTSNPN and SVGIG (reference sequence). For the CDR3, the DNA is TGTGCCTCCCAAACGGTGGCTAGCACAGATACGCAGTATTTT. It encodes CASQTVASTDTQYF.

The chain has TRBV28 and TRBJ2-7; TRBD1 matches at 7 bases. V dropped 5 bases and J dropped 0; count of bases not matched to a gene: 10. This CDR3 has 16 residues. CDR1 is MDHEN and CDR2 is SYDVKM in the germline V gene. The chain's CDR3 is CASSRADRAPSYEQYF. DNA of the CDR3: TGTGCCAGCAGTCGTGCAGACAGGGCTCCCTCCTACGAGCAGTACTTC. The full variable domain, in which reference TRBV28 and TRBJ2-7 provide the parts outside the CDR3, is DVKVTQSSRYLVKRTGEKVFLECVQDMDHENMFWYRQDPGLGLRLIYFSYDVKMKEKGDIPEGYSVSREKKERFSLILESASTNQTSMYLCASSRADRAPSYEQYFGPGTRLTVT.

V is TRBV14 and J is TRBJ1-2; TRBD1 aligns across 7 bases. There are 13 residues in the CDR3. V dropped 4 bases and J dropped 4; count of bases not matched to a gene: 3. Germline values: CDR1 SGHDN, CDR2 FVKESK. In nucleotides, the CDR3 is TGTGCCAGCAGCCCCGGGACAGCCTATGGCTACACCTTC. It is translated as CASSPGTAYGYTF.